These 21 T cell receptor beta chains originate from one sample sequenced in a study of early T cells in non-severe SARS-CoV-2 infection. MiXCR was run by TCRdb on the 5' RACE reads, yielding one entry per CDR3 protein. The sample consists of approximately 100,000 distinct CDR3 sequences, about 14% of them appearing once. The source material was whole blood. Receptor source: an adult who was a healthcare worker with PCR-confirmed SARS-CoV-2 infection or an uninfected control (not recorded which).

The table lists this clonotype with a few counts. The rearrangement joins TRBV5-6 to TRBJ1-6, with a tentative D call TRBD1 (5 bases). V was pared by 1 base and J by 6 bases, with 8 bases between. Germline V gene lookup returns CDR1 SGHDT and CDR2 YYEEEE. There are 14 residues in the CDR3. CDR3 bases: TGTGCCAGCAGCTTGAGACAGTCTAATTCACCCCTCCACTTT. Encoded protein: CASSLRQSNSPLHF. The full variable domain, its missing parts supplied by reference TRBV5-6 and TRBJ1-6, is DAGVTQSPTHLIKTRGQQVTLRCSPKSGHDTVSWYQQALGQGPQFIFQYYEEEERQRGNFPDRFSGHQFPNYSSELNVNALLLGDSALYLCASSLRQSNSPLHFGNGTRLTVT.

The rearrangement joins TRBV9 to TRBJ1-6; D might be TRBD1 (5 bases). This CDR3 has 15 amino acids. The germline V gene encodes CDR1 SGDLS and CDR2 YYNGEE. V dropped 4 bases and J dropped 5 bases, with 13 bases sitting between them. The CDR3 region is CASSPSTADNSPLHF. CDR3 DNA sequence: TGTGCCAGCAGCCCTTCGACAGCAGATAATTCACCCCTCCACTTT.

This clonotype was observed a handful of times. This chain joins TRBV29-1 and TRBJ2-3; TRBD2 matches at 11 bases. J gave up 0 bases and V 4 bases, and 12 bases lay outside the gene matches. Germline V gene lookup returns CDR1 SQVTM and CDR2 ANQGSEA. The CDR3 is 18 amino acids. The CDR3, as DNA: TGCAGCGTTGTGGCTAGCGGGGGGAGGAAGTTAAGCACAGATACGCAGTATTTT. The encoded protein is CSVVASGGRKLSTDTQYF.

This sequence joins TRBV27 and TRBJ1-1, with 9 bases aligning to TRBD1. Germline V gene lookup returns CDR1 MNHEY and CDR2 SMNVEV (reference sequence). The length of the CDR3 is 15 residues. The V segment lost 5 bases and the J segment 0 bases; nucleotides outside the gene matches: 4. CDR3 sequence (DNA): TGTGCCAGCAGTCGGGGGGACAGGGTGAACACTGAAGCTTTCTTT. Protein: CASSRGDRVNTEAFF.

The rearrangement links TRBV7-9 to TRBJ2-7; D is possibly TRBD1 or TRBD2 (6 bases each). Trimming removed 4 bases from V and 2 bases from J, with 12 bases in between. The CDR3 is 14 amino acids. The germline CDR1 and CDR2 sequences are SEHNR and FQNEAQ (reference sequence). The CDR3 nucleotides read TGTGCCAGCAGCTCCCACGGGGGCCCCTACGAGCAGTACTTC. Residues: CASSSHGGPYEQYF. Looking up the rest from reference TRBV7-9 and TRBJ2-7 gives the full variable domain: DTGVSQNPRHKITKRGQNVTFRCDPISEHNRLYWYRQTLGQGPEFLTYFQNEAQLEKSRLLSDRFSAERPKGSFSTLEIQRTEQGDSAMYLCASSSHGGPYEQYFGPGTRLTVT.

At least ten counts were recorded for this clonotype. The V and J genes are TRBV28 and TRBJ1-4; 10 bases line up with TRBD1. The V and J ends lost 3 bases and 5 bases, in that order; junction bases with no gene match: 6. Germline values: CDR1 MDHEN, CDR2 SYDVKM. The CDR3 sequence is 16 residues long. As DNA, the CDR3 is TGTGCCAGCAGTTTTAGACCGGGACAGGGGAATGAAAAACTGTTTTTT. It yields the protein CASSFRPGQGNEKLFF.

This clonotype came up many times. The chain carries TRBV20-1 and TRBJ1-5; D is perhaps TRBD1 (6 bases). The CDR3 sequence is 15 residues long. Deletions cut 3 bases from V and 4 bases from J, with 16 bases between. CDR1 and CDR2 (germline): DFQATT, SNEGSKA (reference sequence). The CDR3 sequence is CSARLGRGLNQPQHF. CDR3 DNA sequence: TGCAGTGCTAGGTTGGGCAGGGGACTAAATCAGCCCCAGCATTTT.

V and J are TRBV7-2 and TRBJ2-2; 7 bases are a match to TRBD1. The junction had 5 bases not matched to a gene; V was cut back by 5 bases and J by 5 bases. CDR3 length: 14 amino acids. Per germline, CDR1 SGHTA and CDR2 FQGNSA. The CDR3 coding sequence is TGTGCCAGCAGCAGACAGACAGGGACCGGGGAGCTGTTTTTT. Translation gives CASSRQTGTGELFF.

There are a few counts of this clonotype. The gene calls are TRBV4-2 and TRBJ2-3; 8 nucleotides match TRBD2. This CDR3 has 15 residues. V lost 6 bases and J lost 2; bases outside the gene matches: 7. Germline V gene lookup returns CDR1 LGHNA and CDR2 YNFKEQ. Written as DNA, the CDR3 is TGTGCCAGCAGTGTGGGCGGGGGGCTCACAGATACGCAGTATTTT. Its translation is CASSVGGGLTDTQYF.

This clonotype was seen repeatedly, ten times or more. Here the CDR3 reads CASSFIRGGPREQYF. Written as DNA, the CDR3 is TGTGCCAGCAGCTTTATCCGTGGGGGTCCACGAGAACAGTACTTC. This sequence joins TRBV7-9 and TRBJ2-7, with D perhaps being TRBD1 or TRBD2 (5 bases each). Germline V lookup: CDR1 SEHNR, CDR2 FQNEAQ (reference sequence). The CDR3 is 15 residues long. V lost 3 bases, J lost 10 bases, and 22 bases lay in between.

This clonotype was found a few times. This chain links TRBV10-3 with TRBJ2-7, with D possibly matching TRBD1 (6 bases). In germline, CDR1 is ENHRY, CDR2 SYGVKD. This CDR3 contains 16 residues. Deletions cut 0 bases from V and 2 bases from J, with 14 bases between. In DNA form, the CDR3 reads TGTGCCATCAGTGAGTCGACAGGCGGGCGCCCCTACGAGCAGTACTTC. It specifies CAISESTGGRPYEQYF.

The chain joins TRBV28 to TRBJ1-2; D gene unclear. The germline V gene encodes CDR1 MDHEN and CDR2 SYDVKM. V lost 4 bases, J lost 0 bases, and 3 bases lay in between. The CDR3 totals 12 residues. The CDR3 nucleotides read TGTGCCAGCAGTTACGCTAACTATGGCTACACCTTC. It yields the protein CASSYANYGYTF.

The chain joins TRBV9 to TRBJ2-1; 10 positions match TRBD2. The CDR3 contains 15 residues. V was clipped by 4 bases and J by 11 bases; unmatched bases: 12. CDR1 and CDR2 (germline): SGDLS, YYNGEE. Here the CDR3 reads CASSPLSSGGYKQFF. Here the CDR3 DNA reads TGTGCCAGCAGCCCCCTCTCTAGCGGGGGTTATAAGCAGTTCTTC.

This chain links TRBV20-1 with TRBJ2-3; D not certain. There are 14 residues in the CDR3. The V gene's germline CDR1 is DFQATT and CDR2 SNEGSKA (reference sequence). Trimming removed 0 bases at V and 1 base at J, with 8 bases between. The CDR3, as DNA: TGCAGTGCTAGAGAGGCGACTGGCACAGATACGCAGTATTTT. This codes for CSAREATGTDTQYF.

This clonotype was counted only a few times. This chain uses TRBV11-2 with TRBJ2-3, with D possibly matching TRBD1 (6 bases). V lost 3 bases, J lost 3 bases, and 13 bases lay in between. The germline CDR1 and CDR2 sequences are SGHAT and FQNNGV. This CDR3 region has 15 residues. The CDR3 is CASSFDRRLTDTQYF. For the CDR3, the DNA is TGTGCCAGCAGCTTTGACAGGAGGTTAACAGATACGCAGTATTTT.

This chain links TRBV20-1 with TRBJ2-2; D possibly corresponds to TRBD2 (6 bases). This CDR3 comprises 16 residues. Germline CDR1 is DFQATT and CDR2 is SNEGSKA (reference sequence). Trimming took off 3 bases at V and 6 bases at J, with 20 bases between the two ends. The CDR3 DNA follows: TGCAGTGCTAGTAAAGGAGGGGCGCCTACGTCCGGGGAGCTGTTTTTT. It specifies CSASKGGAPTSGELFF.

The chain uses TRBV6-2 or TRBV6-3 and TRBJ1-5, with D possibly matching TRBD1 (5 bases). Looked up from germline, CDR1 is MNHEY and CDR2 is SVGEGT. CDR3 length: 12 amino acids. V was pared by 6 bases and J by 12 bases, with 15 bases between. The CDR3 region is CASRDQGPRQHF. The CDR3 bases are TGTGCCAGCAGGGACCAGGGACCGCGCCAGCATTTT.

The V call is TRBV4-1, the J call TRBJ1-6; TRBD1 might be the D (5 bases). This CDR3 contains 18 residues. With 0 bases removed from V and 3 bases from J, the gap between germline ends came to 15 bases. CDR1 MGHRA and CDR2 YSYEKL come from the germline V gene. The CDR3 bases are TGCGCCAGCAGCCAAGATAGGGGAGGGATCGGCTATAATTCACCCCTCCACTTT. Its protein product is CASSQDRGGIGYNSPLHF.

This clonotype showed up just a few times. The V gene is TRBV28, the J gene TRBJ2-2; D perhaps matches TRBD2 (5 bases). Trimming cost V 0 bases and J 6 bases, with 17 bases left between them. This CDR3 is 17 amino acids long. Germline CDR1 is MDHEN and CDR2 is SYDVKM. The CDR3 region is CASSLWFDEAVSGELFF. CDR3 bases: TGTGCCAGCAGTTTATGGTTTGACGAAGCGGTCTCCGGGGAGCTGTTTTTT. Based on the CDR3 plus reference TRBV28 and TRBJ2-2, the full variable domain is DVKVTQSSRYLVKRTGEKVFLECVQDMDHENMFWYRQDPGLGLRLIYFSYDVKMKEKGDIPEGYSVSREKKERFSLILESASTNQTSMYLCASSLWFDEAVSGELFFGEGSRLTVL.

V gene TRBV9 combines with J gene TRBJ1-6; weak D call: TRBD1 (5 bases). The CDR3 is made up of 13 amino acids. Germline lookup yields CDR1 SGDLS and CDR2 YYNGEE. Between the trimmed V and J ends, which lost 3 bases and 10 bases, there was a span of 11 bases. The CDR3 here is CASSGRRDSPLHF. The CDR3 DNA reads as TGTGCCAGCAGCGGGCGAAGGGACTCACCCCTCCACTTT.

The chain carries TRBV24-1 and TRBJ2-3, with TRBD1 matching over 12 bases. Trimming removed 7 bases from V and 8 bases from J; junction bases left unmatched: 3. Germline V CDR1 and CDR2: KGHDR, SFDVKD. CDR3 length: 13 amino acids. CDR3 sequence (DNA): TGTGCCACCAGGGGACAGGGGGCGGGTACGCAGTATTTT. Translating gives CATRGQGAGTQYF.